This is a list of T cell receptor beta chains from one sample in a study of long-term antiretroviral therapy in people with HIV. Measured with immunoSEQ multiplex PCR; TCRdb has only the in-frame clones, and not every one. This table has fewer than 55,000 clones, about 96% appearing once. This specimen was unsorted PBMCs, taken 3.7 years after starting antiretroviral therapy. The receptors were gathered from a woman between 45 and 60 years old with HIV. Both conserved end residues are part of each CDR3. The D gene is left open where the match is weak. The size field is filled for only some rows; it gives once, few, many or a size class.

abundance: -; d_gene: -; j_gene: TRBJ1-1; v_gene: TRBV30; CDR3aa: CAWSVFRVGNTEAFF; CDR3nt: TGTGCCTGGAGTGTCTTTCGGGTTGGGAACACTGAAGCTTTCTTT
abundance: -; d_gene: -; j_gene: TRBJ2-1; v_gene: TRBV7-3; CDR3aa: CASSLTDGATEQFF; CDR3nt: TGTGCCAGCAGCTTAACGGATGGGGCTACTGAGCAGTTCTTC
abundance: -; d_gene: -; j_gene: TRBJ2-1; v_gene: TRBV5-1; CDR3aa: CASSLSGVWGREYNEQFF; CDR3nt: TGCGCCAGCAGCTTGAGTGGGGTGTGGGGGCGAGAGTACAATGAGCAGTTCTTC
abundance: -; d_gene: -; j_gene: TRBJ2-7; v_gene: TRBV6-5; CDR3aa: CASSVSYEQYF; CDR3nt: TGTGCCAGCTCCGTCTCCTACGAGCAGTACTTC
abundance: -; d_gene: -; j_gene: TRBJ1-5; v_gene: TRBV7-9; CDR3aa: CASSLARGAQHF; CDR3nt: TGTGCCAGCAGCTTAGCCCGGGGAGCCCAGCATTTT
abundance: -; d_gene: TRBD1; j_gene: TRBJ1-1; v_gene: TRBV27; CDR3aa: CASSTQRTGSTEAFF; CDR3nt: TGTGCCAGCTCTACCCAACGGACAGGGAGCACTGAAGCTTTCTTT
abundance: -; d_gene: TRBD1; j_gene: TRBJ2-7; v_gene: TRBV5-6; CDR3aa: CASSWGTGGFGEQYF; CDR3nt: TGTGCCAGCAGCTGGGGGACAGGGGGATTTGGCGAGCAGTACTTC
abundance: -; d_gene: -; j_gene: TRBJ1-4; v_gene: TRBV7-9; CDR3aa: CASSLTVTANEKLFF; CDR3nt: TGTGCCAGCAGCTTAACAGTCACGGCTAATGAAAAACTGTTTTTT
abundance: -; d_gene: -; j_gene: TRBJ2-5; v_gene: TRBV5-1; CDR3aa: CASSQGGANQETQYF; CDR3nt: TGCGCCAGCTCCCAGGGCGGGGCGAACCAAGAGACCCAGTACTTC
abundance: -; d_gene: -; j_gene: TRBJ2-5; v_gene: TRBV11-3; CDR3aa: CASSLASGHQETQYF; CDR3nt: TGTGCCAGCAGCTTAGCTAGTGGCCACCAAGAGACCCAGTACTTC
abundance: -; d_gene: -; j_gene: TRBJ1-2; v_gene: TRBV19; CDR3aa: CASSIGRPGDGYTF; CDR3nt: TGTGCCAGTAGTATAGGCAGGCCGGGAGATGGCTACACCTTC
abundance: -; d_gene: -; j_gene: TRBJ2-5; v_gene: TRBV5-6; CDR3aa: CASSLQGPQYF; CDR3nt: TGTGCCAGCAGCTTACAGGGACCCCAGTACTTC
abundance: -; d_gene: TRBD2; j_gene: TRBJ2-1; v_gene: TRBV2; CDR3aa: CASSLIWGGYYNEQFF; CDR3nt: TGTGCCAGCAGCCTGATTTGGGGGGGATACTACAATGAGCAGTTCTTC
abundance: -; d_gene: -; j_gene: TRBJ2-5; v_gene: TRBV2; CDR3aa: CASSGQIQETQYF; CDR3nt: TGTGCCAGCAGTGGACAGATCCAAGAGACCCAGTACTTC
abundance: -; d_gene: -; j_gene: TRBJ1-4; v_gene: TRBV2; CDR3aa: CASSKGTLPGPTNEKLFF; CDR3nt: TGTGCCAGCAGTAAAGGGACACTACCGGGTCCAACTAATGAAAAACTGTTTTTT
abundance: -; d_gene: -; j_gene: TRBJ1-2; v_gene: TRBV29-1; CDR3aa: CSVEDVTGYGYTF; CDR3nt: TGCAGCGTTGAAGATGTGACAGGCTATGGCTACACCTTC
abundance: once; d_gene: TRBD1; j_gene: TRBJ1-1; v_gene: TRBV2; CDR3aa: CASSDRDRGGDTEAFF; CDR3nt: TGTGCCAGCAGTGATAGGGACAGGGGAGGGGACACTGAAGCTTTCTTT
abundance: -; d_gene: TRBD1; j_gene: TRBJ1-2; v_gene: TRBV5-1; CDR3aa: CASSSGQGGEYYGYTF; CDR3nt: TGCGCCAGCAGCTCCGGACAGGGCGGGGAATACTATGGCTACACCTTC
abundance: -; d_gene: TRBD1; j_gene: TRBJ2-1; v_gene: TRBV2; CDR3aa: CASRGGADRGRWQFF; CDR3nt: TGTGCCAGCAGGGGCGGGGCAGACAGGGGGCGGTGGCAGTTCTTC
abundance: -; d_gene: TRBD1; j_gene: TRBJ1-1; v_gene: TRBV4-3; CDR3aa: CASSQEWQGARTEAFF; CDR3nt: TGCGCCAGCAGCCAAGAATGGCAGGGGGCTCGTACTGAAGCTTTCTTT
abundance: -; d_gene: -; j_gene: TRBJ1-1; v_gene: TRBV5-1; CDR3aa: CASSPSGPYLAEAFF; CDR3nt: TGCGCCAGCAGCCCCTCGGGACCGTACTTGGCTGAAGCTTTCTTT
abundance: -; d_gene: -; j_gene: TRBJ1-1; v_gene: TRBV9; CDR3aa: CATGNSMNTEAFF; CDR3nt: TGTGCCACGGGGAACTCAATGAACACTGAAGCTTTCTTT
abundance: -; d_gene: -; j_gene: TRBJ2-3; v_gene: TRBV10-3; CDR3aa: CAISGWPDGTDTQYF; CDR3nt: TGTGCCATCAGTGGCTGGCCTGATGGCACAGATACGCAGTATTTT
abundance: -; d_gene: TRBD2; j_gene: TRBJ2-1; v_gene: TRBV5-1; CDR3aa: CASGDILAGGLNEQFF; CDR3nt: TGCGCCAGCGGCGATATACTAGCGGGGGGGCTAAATGAGCAGTTCTTC
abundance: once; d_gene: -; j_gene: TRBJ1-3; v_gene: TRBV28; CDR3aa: CASRGPGNFPGNTIYF; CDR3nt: TGTGCCAGCAGGGGGCCAGGGAACTTCCCTGGAAACACCATATATTTT
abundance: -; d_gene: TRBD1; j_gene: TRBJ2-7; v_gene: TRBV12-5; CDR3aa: CASGPAGTGAFVKYF; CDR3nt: TGTGCTAGTGGGCCAGCCGGGACAGGGGCGTTTGTTAAGTACTTC
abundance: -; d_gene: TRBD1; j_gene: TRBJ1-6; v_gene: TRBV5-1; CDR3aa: CASSLEQGGIRSLHF; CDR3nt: TGCGCCAGCAGCTTGGAACAGGGGGGAATTCGGTCCCTCCACTTT
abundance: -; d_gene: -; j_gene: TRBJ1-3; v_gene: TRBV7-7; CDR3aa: CASSRGTGNTIYF; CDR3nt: TGTGCTAGCTCCCGAGGAACTGGAAACACCATATATTTT
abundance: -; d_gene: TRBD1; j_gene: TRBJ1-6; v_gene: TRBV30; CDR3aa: CALTGVDGSPLHF; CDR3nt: TGTGCCTTGACAGGGGTCGATGGGTCACCCCTCCACTTT
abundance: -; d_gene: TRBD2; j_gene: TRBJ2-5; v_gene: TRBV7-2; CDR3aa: CASRWTSGVQKTQYF; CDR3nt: TGTGCCAGCAGGTGGACTAGCGGGGTCCAAAAGACCCAGTACTTC
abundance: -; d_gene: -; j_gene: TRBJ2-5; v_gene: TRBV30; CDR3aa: CAWSEGVRETQYF; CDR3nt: TGTGCCTGGAGTGAAGGGGTTCGGGAGACCCAGTACTTC
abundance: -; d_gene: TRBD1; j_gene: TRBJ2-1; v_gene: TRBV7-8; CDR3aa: CASSPHPGTGANEQFF; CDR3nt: TGTGCCAGCAGCCCGCATCCTGGGACAGGGGCCAATGAGCAGTTCTTC
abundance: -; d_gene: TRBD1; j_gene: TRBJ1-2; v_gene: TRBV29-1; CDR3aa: CSVSLGQGSYGYTF; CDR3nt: TGCAGCGTTTCTCTCGGACAGGGCAGTTATGGCTACACCTTC
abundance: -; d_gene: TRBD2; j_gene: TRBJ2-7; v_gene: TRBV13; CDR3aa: CASSLGGGSYEQYF; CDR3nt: TGTGCCAGCAGCTTAGGGGGGGGGTCGTACGAGCAGTACTTC
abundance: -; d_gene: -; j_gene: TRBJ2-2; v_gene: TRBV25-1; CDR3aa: CASSPSTGLYTGELFF; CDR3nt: TGTGCCAGCAGTCCTTCTACGGGACTTTACACCGGGGAGCTGTTTTTT
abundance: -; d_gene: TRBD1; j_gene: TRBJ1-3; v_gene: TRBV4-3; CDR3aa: CASSQDWRTGGGNTIYF; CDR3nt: TGCGCCAGCAGCCAAGATTGGAGGACAGGGGGTGGAAACACCATATATTTT
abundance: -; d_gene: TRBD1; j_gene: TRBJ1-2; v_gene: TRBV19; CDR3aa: CASSIPATGINGYTF; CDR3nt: TGTGCCAGTAGTATCCCCGCGACAGGGATAAATGGCTACACCTTC
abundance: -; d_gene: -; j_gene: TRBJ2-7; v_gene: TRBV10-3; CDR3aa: CAISELLALGFDEQYF; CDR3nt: TGTGCCATCAGTGAGTTGCTGGCATTAGGGTTCGACGAGCAGTACTTC
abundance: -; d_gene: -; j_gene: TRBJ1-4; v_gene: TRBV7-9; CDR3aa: CASSLGVTNEKLFF; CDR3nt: TGTGCCAGCAGCTTAGGTGTAACTAATGAAAAACTGTTTTTT
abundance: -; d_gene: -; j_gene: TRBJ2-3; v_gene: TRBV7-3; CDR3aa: CASSLISGLAGDTQYF; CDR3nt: TGTGCCAGCAGCTTAATATCCGGGCTAGCAGGGGATACGCAGTATTTT
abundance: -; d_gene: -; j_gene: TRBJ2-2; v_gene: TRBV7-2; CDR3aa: CASSLAPVLANTGELFF; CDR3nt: TGTGCCAGCAGCTTAGCGCCAGTCCTCGCGAACACCGGGGAGCTGTTTTTT
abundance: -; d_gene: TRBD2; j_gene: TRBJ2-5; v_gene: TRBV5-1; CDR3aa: CASSSGLGSETQYF; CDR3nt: TGCGCCAGCAGCTCGGGACTAGGGTCTGAGACCCAGTACTTC
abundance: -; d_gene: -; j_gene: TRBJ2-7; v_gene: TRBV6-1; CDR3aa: CASSPQGGPYEQYF; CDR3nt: TGTGCCAGCAGCCCACAGGGCGGTCCCTACGAGCAGTACTTC
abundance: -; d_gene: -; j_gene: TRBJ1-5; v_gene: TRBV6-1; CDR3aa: CASSDQGSARGQPQHF; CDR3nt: TGTGCCAGCAGTGATCAAGGATCGGCAAGAGGTCAGCCCCAGCATTTT
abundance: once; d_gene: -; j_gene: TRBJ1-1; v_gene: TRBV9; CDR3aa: CASSPRRSVNEAFF; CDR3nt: TGTGCCAGCAGCCCCCGACGGTCCGTCAACGAAGCTTTCTTT
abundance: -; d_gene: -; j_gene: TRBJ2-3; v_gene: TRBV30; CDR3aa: CAWSGTVRTDTQYF; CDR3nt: TGTGCCTGGAGTGGGACAGTACGCACAGATACGCAGTATTTT
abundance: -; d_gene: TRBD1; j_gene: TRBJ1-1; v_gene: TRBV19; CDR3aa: CASMTGANTEAFF; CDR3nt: TGTGCCAGTATGACAGGGGCGAACACTGAAGCTTTCTTT
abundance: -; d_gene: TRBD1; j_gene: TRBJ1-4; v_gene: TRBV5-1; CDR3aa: CASSKSLRGPGQGNEKLFF; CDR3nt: TGCGCCAGCAGCAAGAGCCTTCGGGGGCCGGGACAGGGAAATGAAAAACTGTTTTTT